The rows below give T cell receptor beta chains drawn from one sample of a study of blood T cell repertoires in COVID-19. Some clones are missing from TCRdb's copy, which holds only in-frame ones; the method was immunoSEQ multiplex PCR. The sample has 63,000 or so clones, roughly four fifths seen once. The sample was peripheral blood. These receptors were collected from a human donor in a cohort sampled during active COVID-19. CDR3s include the opening cysteine and the closing phenylalanine or tryptophan. D genes are given only for firm matches. Size values are once, few and many counts, or a class for expanded clones, and some rows have none.

abundance	j_gene	d_gene	v_gene	CDR3aa	CDR3nt
-	TRBJ1-6	TRBD1	TRBV4-1	CASSHPRGNNSPLHF	TGCGCCAGCAGCCACCCCAGGGGGAATAATTCACCCCTCCACTTT
-	TRBJ1-5	TRBD1	TRBV27	CASSFNRGQDQPQHF	TGTGCCAGCAGTTTTAACAGGGGGCAAGATCAGCCCCAGCATTTT
-	TRBJ2-1	TRBD2	TRBV2	CASSAGGSYNEQFF	TGTGCCAGCAGTGCGGGGGGGTCCTACAATGAGCAGTTCTTC
once	TRBJ2-7	-	TRBV7-9	CVSNRLTSYEQYF	TGTGTCTCCAATCGACTGACCTCCTACGAGCAGTACTTC
-	TRBJ1-5	TRBD1	TRBV10-3	CAISEYSGGQPQHF	TGTGCCATCAGTGAGTACTCAGGGGGACAGCCCCAGCATTTT
-	TRBJ1-5	TRBD1	TRBV5-4	CARGTVAEIRNQPQHF	TGTGCCAGGGGGACAGTGGCGGAAATTCGCAATCAGCCCCAGCATTTT
-	TRBJ1-2	-	TRBV2	CASTEDRRNYGYTF	TGTGCCAGCACGGAAGACAGGCGAAACTATGGCTACACCTTC
once	TRBJ1-1	-	TRBV25-1	CASSVTGGQREAFF	TGTGCCAGCAGTGTTACCGGAGGACAGCGTGAAGCTTTCTTT
-	TRBJ1-2	TRBD1	TRBV3-1/TRBV3-2	CASSQVFQGGSPTF	TGTGCCAGCAGCCAAGTGTTCCAGGGGGGAAGTCCCACCTTC
few	TRBJ1-1	TRBD1	TRBV6-5	CASREGQGRSNEAFF	TGTGCCAGCAGGGAGGGACAGGGGAGATCTAATGAAGCTTTCTTT
-	TRBJ2-3	TRBD1	TRBV5-1	CASKDRGHTDTQYF	TGCGCCAGCAAGGACAGGGGACACACAGATACGCAGTATTTT
-	TRBJ2-4	TRBD1	TRBV9	CASSSRTGGAKNIQYF	TGTGCCAGCAGCTCGAGGACAGGGGGCGCCAAAAACATTCAGTACTTC
once	TRBJ2-5	-	TRBV7-3	CASSASGGPQETQYF	TGTGCCAGCAGCGCCAGCGGTGGGCCCCAAGAGACCCAGTACTTC
-	TRBJ2-4	TRBD2	TRBV7-9	CASSSPRAGGHIQYF	TGTGCCAGCAGCTCCCCCAGGGCGGGGGGGCACATTCAGTACTTC
-	TRBJ2-7	-	TRBV14	CASSLDSSSYEQYF	TGTGCCAGCAGCTTGGACTCGAGCTCCTACGAGCAGTACTTC
many	TRBJ1-2	TRBD1	TRBV2	CASSRTGGANYGYTF	TGTGCCAGCAGTCGGACAGGGGGCGCCAACTATGGCTACACCTTC
-	TRBJ2-2	TRBD2	TRBV18	CASSPPTSGGNTGELFF	TGTGCCAGCTCACCACCGACTAGCGGGGGGAACACCGGGGAGCTGTTTTTT
-	TRBJ2-3	-	TRBV3-1/TRBV3-2	CASSQISGLSTDTQYF	TGTGCCAGCAGCCAAATCAGCGGGCTAAGCACAGATACGCAGTATTTT
-	TRBJ2-5	TRBD2	TRBV5-6	CASSVPTSVQETQYF	TGTGCCAGCAGCGTACCTACTAGCGTACAAGAGACCCAGTACTTC
-	TRBJ2-7	-	TRBV19	CASRPSSRKFYEQYF	TGTGCCAGTAGACCGTCGTCGAGGAAGTTCTACGAGCAGTACTTC
-	TRBJ1-2	TRBD1	TRBV5-3	CARSLDGQGTFYGYTF	TGTGCCAGAAGCTTGGACGGACAGGGGACTTTCTATGGCTACACCTTC
-	TRBJ2-3	TRBD2	TRBV4-1	CASSQDNLAGIFTDTQYF	TGCGCCAGCAGCCAAGATAACCTAGCGGGTATTTTCACAGATACGCAGTATTTT
-	TRBJ2-1	-	TRBV9	CASSVERGEQFF	TGTGCCAGCAGCGTAGAGCGAGGTGAGCAGTTCTTC
-	TRBJ2-7	-	TRBV7-2	CASSSLPPYEQYF	TGTGCCAGCAGCTCCCTACCCCCCTACGAGCAGTACTTC
-	TRBJ2-5	-	TRBV28	CASSLRQNSQETQYF	TGTGCCAGCAGTTTACGACAGAATAGTCAGGAGACCCAGTACTTC
few	TRBJ1-1	-	TRBV30	CAWSGGQINTEAFF	TGTGCCTGGAGTGGGGGACAAATCAACACTGAAGCTTTCTTT